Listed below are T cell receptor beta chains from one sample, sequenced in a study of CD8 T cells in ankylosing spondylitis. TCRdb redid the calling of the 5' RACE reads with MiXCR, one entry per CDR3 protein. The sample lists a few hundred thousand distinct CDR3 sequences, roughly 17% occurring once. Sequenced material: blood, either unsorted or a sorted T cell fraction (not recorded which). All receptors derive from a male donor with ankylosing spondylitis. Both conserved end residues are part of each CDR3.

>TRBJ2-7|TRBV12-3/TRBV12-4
CASSLGGRGQGTYEQYF
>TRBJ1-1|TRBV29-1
CSVRRYRGPNTEAFF
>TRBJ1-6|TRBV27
CASRLASDSPNSPLHF
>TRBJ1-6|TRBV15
CATSRGTESSPLHF
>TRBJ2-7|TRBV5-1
CASSLGLAGGQYEQYF
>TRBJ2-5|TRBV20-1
CSARKTMRETQYF
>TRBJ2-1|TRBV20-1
CSASGRAFHEQFF
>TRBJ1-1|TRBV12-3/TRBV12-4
CASSRTGNTEAFF
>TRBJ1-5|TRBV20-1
CSARGDRGDQPQHF
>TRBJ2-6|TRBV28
CASSPTGTGANVLTF
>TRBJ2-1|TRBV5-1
CASSMGLAYNEQFF
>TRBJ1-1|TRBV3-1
CASSRQGASTEAFF
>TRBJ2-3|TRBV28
CASCGSGRAADTQYF
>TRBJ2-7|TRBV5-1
CASRVGSSYEQYF
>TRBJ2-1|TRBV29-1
CSPFALGLARDNEQFF
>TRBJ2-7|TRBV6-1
CATKTGNSVYEQYF
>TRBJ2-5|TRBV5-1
CASSLARGGEETQYF
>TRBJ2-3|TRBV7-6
CASSTYIAGGPTDTQYF
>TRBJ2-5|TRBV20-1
CSARVSPSGVQETQYF
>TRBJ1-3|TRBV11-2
CASSHQGHPSGNTIYF
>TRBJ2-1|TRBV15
CATSRVRGHVDEQFF
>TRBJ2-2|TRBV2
CASSEVTGGTGELFF
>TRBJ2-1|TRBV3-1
CASSQLGLPDYNEQFF
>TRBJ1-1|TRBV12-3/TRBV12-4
CASSGGQHEAFF
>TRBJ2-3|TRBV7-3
CASSLGNTQYF
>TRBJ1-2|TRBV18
CASSPSGPNYGYTF
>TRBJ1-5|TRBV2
CASRPQGVQPQHF
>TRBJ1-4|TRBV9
CASSPRQGATANEKLFF
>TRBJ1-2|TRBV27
CASSSLLGMGAYGYTF
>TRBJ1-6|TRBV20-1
CSAPRAREAHNSPLHF
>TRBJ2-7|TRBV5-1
CASSSTGGWSGEQYF
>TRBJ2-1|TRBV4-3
CASSQVADRDYNEQFF
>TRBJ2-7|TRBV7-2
CASSLAHSGRFTYEQYF
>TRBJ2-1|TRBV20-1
CSARKTGVAYNEQFF
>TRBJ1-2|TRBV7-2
CASSLDVGLVYGYTF
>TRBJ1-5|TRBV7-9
CASSGGMSNQPQHF
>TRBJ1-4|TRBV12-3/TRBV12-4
CASSYGQGREKLFF
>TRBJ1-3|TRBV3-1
CASSDEASGNTIYF
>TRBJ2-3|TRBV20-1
CSATATRGITDTQYF
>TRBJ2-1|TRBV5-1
CASSLQGMGEQFF
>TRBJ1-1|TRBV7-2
CASSPRQDVANTEAFF
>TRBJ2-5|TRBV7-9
CASSTPTGYQETQYF
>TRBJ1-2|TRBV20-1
CSARDRSGAGDYGYTF
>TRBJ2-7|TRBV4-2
CASSQDLREEQYF
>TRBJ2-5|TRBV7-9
CASSATGTGGETQYF
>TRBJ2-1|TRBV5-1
CASNRGGSPLVEQFF
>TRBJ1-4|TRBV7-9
CASSLVVDPQKEKLFF
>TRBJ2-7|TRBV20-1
CSAWVSGGARLYEQYF
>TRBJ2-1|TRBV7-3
CASSLRLAGEQFF
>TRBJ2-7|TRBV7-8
CASSLNRVYEQYF
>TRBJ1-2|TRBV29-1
CSVGQGAGPYGYTF
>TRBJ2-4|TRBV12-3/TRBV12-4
CASSGTGGGLYF
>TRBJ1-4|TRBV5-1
CASSLNRALGELKKLFF
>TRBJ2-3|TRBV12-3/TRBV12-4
CASSSIAGVRDTQYF
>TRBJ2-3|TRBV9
CASSVAPGSTTDTQYF
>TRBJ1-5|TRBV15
CATSSPQKSNQPQHF
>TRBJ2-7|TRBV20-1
CSARLAGVYEQYF
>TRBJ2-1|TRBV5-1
CASSLGASAGTGNEQFF
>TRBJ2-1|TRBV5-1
CASSPIAGPAYNEQFF